This TCR beta chain was sequenced in a study of beta chain features in type 1 diabetes. This CDR3 has 13 amino acids. The V and J ends lost 3 bases and 6 bases respectively, with 10 bases between them. Looked up from germline, CDR1 is SGHVS and CDR2 is FNYEAQ. Every isolated RNA sample was fully reverse transcribed, so sequencing captured expressed TCRB transcripts. TCRdb's table, derived via immunoSEQ multiplex PCR, lists solely in-frame clones and lacks some. The sample has roughly 140,000 clones, around 10% seen once. The sequenced sample consisted of central memory CD4+ T cells from blood. The receptor comes from a man younger than 35 in good health. J is TRBJ2-3 and V is TRBV7-6; TRBD1 is a possible D gene (6 bases). The CDR3, as DNA: TGTGCCAGCAGCTTGGACCAGGGGGATACGCAGTATTTT. This translates into CASSLDQGDTQYF. The full variable domain, with the rest looked up from reference TRBV7-6 and TRBJ2-3, is GAGVSQSPRYKVTKRGQDVALRCDPISGHVSLYWYRQALGQGPEFLTYFNYEAQQDKSGLPNDRFSAERPEGSISTLTIQRTEQRDSAMYRCASSLDQGDTQYFGPGTRLTVL.